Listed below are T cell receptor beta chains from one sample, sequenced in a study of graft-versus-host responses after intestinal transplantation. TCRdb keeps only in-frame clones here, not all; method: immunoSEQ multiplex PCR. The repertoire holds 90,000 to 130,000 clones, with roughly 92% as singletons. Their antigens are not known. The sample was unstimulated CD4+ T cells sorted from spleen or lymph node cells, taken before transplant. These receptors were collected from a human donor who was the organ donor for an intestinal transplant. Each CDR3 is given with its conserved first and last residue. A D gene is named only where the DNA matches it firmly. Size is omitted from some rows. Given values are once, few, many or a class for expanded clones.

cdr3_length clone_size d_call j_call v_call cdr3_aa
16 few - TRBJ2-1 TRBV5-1 CASSLWGVSSYNEQFF
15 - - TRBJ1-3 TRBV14 CASSFTGGSGNTIYF
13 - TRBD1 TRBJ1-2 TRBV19 CASCRGLGYGYTF
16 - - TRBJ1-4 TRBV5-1 CASSPDRPDRNEKLFF
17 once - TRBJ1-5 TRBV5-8 CASSLDSLVYSNQPQHF
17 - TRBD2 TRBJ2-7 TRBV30 CAWSVFPGLGTVYEQYF
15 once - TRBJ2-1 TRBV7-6 CASSPGLDGGNEQFF
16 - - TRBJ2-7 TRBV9 CASRARKGGLPHEQYF
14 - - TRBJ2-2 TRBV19 CASKGRWNTGELFF
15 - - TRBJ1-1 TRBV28 CASSLLSGGLPEAFF
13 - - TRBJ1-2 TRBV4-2 CASSPGNRDGYTF
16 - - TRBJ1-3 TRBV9 CASSVGQGNSGNTIYF
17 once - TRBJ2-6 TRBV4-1 CASSPLGGGPGANVLTF
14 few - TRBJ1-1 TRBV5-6 CASSLYRLNTEAFF
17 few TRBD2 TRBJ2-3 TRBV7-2 CASSFRLAGALADTQYF
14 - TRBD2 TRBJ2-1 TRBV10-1 CASSASGRANEQFF
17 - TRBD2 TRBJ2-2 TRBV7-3 CASSLTWGAGPTGELFF
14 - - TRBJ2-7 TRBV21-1 CASSMGTEPYEQYF
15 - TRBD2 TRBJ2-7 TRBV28 CASSRGGWGPYEQYF
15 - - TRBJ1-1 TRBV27 CASSPGGGGRTEAFF
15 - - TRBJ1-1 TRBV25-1 CASSRDGGRFTDAFF
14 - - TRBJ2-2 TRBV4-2 CASSQGDPPGELFF
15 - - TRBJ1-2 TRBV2 CASSVVRGGGYGYTF
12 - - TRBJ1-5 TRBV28 CASRGGNQPQHF
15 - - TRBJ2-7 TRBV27 CATMVRSLTSYEQYF
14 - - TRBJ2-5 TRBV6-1 CASSGGPGFETQYF
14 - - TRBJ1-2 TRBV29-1 CSVEAGLLNYGYTF
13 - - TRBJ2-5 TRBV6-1 CASRHRLQETQYF
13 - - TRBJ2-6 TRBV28 CASRFSGANVLTF
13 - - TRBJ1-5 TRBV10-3 CAISRGDDQPQHF
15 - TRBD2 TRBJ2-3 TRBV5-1 CASRWTSEIADTQYF
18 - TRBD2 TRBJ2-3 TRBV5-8 CASSLALLRGTITDTQYF
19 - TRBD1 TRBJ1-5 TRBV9 CASSVPTDRTSGGNQPQHF
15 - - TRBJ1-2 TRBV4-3 CASSQEDTGHYGYTF
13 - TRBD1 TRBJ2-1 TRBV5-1 CATGTGDRNEQFF
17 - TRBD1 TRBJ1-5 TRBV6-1 CASSAQIDRGSLQPQHF
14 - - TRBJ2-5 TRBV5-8 CASSRRAAQETQYF
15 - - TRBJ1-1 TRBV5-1 CASSPALGQYTEAFF
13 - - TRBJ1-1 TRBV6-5 CASSYNSDTEAFF